The sequence of this TCR beta chain was determined in a study of molecular identifiers for immune sequencing clone quantification. Study outcomes and limitations: Over 99% of effector molecules, yet under 1% of naive-cell molecules, were held by clones above 20 RNA copies.

Naive CD8 T cell sorting was performed on the CD8+CD4-CCR7+CD45RA+ phenotype. TCRdb ran MiXCR on the PCR reads and lists one entry per CDR3 protein. The table has roughly 100,000 distinct CDR3 sequences, under 40% seen once. This clonotype was seen many times. The antigen remains unidentified. CDR3 length: 13 amino acids. V was cut by 3 bases and J by 3 bases, with 12 bases left in between. From germline, CDR1 is DFQATT and CDR2 SNEGSKA (reference sequence). The sample consisted of naive CD8+ T cells from blood, with Jurkat cell RNA spiked in. The subset denotes: FACS-sorted CD8+CD4-CCR7+CD45RA+ naive T cells. This sequence joins TRBV20-1 and TRBJ2-7; D gene ambiguous. The TCR sequence derives from a human donor in good health. Some libraries in this study had Jurkat cell RNA spiked in. The CDR3 DNA follows: TGCAGTGCTAGGCCTGTAACCGGCTACGAGCAGTACTTC. This encodes CSARPVTGYEQYF.